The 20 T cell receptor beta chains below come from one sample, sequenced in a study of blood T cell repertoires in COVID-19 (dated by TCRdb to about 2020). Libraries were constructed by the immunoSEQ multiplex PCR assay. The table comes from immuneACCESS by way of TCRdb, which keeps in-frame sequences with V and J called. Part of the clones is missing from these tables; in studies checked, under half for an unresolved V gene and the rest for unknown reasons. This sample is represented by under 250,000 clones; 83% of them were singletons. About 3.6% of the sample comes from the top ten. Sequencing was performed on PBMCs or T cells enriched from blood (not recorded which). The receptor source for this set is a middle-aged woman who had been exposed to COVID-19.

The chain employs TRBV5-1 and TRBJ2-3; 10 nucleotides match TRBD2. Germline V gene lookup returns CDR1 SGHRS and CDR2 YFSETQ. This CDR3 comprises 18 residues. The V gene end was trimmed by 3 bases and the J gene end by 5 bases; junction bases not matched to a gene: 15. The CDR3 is CASSSLQRTSGTVDTQYF. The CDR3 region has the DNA TGCGCCAGCAGCTCATTACAACGGACTAGCGGAACGGTAGATACGCAGTATTTT.

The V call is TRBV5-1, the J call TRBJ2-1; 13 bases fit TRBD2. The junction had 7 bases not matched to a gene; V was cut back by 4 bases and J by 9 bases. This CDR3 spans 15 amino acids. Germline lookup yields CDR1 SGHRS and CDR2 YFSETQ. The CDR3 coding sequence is TGCGCCAGCAGCATGGGACTAGCGGGACGAGGTGAGCAGTTCTTC. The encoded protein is CASSMGLAGRGEQFF. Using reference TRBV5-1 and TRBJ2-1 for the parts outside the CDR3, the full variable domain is KAGVTQTPRYLIKTRGQQVTLSCSPISGHRSVSWYQQTPGQGLQFLFEYFSETQRNKGNFPGRFSGRQFSNSRSEMNVSTLELGDSALYLCASSMGLAGRGEQFFGPGTRLTVL.

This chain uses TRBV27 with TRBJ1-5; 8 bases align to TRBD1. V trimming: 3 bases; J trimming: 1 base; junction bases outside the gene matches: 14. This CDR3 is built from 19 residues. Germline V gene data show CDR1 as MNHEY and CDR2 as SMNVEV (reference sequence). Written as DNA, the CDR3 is TGTGCCAGCAGTTTTTCGTGGGTGCCAGGGGGCTCAAGCAATCAGCCCCAGCATTTT. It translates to CASSFSWVPGGSSNQPQHF.

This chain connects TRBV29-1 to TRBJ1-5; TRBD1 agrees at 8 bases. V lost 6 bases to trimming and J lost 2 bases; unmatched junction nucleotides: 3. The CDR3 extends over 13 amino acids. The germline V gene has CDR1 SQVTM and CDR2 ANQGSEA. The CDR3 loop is CSVQGAGNQPQHF. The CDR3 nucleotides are TGCAGCGTCCAGGGGGCTGGCAATCAGCCCCAGCATTTT. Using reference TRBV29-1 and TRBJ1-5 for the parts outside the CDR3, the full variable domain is SAVISQKPSRDICQRGTSLTIQCQVDSQVTMMFWYRQQPGQSLTLIATANQGSEATYESGFVIDKFPISRPNLTFSTLTVSNMSPEDSSIYLCSVQGAGNQPQHFGDGTRLSIL.

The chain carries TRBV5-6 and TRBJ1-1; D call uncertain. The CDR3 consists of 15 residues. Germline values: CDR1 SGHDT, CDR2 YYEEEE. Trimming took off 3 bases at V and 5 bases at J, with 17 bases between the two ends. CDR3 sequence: CASSYGTGGATEAFF. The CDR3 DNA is TGTGCCAGCAGCTACGGAACCGGAGGTGCGACTGAAGCTTTCTTT.

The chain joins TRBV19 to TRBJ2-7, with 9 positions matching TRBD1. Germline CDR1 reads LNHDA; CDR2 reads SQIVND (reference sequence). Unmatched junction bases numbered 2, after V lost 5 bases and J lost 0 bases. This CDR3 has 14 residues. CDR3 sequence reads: CASSWDRDSYEQYF. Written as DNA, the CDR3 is TGTGCCAGTAGTTGGGACAGGGACTCCTACGAGCAGTACTTC.

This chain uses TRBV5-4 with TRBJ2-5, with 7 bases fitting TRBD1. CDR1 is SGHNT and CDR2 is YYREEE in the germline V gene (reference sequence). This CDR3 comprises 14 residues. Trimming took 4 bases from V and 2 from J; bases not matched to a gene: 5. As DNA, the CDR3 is TGTGCCAGCAGCACGGGACAGATGCAAGAGACCCAGTACTTC. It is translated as CASSTGQMQETQYF.

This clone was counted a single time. Here the CDR3 reads CASTTRDWRATDTQYF. DNA for the CDR3: TGTGCCAGCACCACGCGGGACTGGCGGGCTACAGATACGCAGTATTTT. The V gene is TRBV28, the J gene TRBJ2-3, with a possible D match to TRBD2 (6 bases). The CDR3 contains 16 residues. Germline V gene sequence: CDR1 MDHEN, CDR2 SYDVKM. Trimming took 7 bases from V and 3 from J, leaving 20 bases between them.

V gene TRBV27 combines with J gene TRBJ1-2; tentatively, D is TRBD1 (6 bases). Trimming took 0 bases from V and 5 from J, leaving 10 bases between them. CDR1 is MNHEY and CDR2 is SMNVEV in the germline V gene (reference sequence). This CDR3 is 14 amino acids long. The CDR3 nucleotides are TGTGCCAGCAGTTTATCGGGGGCCGGTTATGGCTACACCTTC. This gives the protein CASSLSGAGYGYTF.

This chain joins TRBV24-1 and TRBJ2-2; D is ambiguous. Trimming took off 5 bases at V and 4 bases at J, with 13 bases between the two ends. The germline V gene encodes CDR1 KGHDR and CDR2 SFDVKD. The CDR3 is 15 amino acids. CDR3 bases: TGTGCCACCAGTGTGGTCGCTCCGGGCACCGGGGAGCTGTTTTTT. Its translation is CATSVVAPGTGELFF.

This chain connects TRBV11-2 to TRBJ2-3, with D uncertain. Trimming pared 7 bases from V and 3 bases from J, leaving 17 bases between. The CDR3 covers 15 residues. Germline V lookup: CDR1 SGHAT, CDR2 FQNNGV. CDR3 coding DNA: TGTGCCAGCACCCCCGGCGAGGTGGAGACAGATACGCAGTATTTT. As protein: CASTPGEVETDTQYF.

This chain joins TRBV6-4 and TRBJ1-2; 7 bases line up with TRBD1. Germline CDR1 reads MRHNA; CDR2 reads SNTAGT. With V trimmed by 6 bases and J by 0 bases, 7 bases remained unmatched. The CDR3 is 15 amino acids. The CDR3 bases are TGTGCCAGCAGCCCTAGGACAGGAGCTAACTATGGCTACACCTTC. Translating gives CASSPRTGANYGYTF.

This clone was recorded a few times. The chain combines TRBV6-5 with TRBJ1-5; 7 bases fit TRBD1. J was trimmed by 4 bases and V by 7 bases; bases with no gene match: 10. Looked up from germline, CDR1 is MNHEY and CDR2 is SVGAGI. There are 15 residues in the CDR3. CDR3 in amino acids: CASNAGTAANQPQHF. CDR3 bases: TGTGCCAGCAACGCCGGGACAGCGGCAAATCAGCCCCAGCATTTT.

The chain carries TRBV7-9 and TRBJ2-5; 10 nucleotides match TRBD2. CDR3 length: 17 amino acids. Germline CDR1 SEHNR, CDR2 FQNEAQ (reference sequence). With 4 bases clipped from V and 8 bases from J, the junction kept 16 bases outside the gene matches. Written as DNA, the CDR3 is TGTGCCAGCAGCTCCATTCATAGCGGGGGGATAAGAGAAACCCAGTACTTC. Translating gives CASSSIHSGGIRETQYF.

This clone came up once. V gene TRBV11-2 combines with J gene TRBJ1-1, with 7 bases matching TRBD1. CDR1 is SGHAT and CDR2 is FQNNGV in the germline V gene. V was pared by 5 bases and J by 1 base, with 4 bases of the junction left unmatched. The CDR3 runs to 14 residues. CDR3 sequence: CASSLRQGNTEAFF. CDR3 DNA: TGTGCCAGCAGCCTAAGACAGGGGAACACTGAAGCTTTCTTT.

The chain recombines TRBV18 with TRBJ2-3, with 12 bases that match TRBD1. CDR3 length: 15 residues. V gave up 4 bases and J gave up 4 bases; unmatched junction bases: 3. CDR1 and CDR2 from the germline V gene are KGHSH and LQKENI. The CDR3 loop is CASSRGQGAADTQYF. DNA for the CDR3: TGTGCCAGCTCACGGGGACAGGGGGCGGCAGATACGCAGTATTTT.

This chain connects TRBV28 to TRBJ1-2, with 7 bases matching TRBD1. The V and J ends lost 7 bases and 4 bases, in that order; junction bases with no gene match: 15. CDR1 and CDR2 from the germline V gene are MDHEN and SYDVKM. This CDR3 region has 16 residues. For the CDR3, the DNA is TGTGCCAGCACGATAAACCTGGGGGACAGCTTCTATGGCTACACCTTC. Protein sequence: CASTINLGDSFYGYTF.

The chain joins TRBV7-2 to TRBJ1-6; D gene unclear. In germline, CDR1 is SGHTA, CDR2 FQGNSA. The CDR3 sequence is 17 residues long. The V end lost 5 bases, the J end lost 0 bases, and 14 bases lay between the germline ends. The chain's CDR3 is CASSLSATSSYNSPLHF. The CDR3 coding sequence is TGTGCCAGCAGCCTTTCTGCAACAAGCTCCTATAATTCACCCCTCCACTTT.

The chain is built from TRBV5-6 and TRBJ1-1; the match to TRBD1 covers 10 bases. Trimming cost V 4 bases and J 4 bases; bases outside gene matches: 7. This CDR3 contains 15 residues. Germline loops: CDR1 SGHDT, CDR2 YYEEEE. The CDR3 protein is CASSRDRGGGTEAFF. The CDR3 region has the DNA TGTGCCAGCAGCAGGGACAGGGGAGGGGGCACTGAAGCTTTCTTT.

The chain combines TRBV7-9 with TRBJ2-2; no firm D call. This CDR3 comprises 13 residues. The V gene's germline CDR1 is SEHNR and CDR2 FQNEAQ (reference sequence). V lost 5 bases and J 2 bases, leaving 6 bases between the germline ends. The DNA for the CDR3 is TGTGCCAGCAGCCGACTTAACACCGGGGAGCTGTTTTTT. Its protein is CASSRLNTGELFF.